These 2 T cell receptor beta chains originate from one sample sequenced in a study of technical replicates of blood from a few donors. Measured with immunoSEQ multiplex PCR; TCRdb has only the in-frame clones, and not every one. The table records 68,000 or so clones, about 97% of them present only once. Sample: T cells isolated from PBMCs. The receptor source for this set is a human donor in good health.

This chain uses TRBV7-2 with TRBJ2-1, with 13 bases aligning to TRBD2. J lost 9 bases, V lost 3 bases, and 5 bases had no gene match. Per germline, CDR1 SGHTA and CDR2 FQGNSA. This CDR3 is built from 15 residues. The chain's CDR3 is CASSLGLAGPREQFF. The CDR3 DNA follows: TGTGCCAGCAGCTTGGGACTAGCGGGGCCTCGTGAGCAGTTCTTC.

V usage is TRBV7-9 and J usage is TRBJ2-3, with D maybe TRBD2 (5 bases). In germline, CDR1 is SEHNR, CDR2 FQNEAQ (reference sequence). Trimming removed 5 bases from V and 4 bases from J, with 10 bases in between. This CDR3 is 13 amino acids long. The CDR3 sequence: CASSQRVPDTQYF. The CDR3 DNA reads as TGTGCCAGCAGCCAGAGGGTCCCAGATACGCAGTATTTT.